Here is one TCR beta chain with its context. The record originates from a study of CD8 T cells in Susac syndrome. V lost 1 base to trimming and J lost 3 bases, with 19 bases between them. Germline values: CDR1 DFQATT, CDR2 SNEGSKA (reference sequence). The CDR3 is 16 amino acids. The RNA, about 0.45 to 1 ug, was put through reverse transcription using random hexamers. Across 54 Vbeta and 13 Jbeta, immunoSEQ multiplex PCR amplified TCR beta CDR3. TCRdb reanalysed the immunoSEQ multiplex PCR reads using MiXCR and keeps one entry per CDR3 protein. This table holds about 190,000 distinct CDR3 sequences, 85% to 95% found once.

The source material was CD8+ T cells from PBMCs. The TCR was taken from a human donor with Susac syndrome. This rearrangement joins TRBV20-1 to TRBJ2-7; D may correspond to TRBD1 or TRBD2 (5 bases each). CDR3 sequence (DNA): TGCAGTGCTAGAGTTCCCTCGGGGCCCGTCTTCTACGAGCAGTACTTC. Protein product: CSARVPSGPVFYEQYF.